This T cell receptor (beta chain) is drawn from a study of T cells in localized non-small cell lung cancer. Study observations and caveats: Greater T cell density in blood accompanied longer overall survival. Compared with tumor, uninvolved adjacent lung displayed greater T cell clonality, ranking highest overall. Paired adjacent lung recovered a median approximately 57 of the top 100 tumor clones. Because sequencing included only one region (of the tumor), heterogeneity remains possible.

Profiled with immunoSEQ multiplex PCR; TCRdb holds only in-frame clones, not every one. The sample carries more than 30,000 clones, 70% to 90% recorded once. This clone showed up just a few times. Its antigen is still unknown. V lost 7 bases and J 3 bases, leaving 15 bases between the germline ends. This CDR3 is built from 13 residues. Germline V CDR1 and CDR2: SQVTM, ANQGSEA. This sample comprised peripheral blood mononuclear cells, obtained before any cancer treatment. This sequence was found in a woman between 35 and 70 years old with stage III lung adenocarcinoma. V is TRBV29-1 and J is TRBJ2-5; D is uncertain. As DNA, the CDR3 is TGCAGCGCTGAGCTAGGTTCGGAAGAGACCCAGTACTTC. Residues: CSAELGSEETQYF.